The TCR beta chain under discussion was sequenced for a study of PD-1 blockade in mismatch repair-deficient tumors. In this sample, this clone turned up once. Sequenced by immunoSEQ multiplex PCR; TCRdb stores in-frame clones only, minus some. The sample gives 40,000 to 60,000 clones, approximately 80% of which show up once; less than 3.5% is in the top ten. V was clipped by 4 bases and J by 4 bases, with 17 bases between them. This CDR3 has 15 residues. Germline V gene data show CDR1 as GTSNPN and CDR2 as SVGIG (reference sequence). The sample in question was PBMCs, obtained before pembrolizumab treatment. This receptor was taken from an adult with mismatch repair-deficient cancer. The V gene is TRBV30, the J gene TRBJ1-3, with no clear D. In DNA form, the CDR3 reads TGTGCCTGGAAGCCTACGGGATTCTCCGGAAACACCATATATTTT. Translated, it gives CAWKPTGFSGNTIYF. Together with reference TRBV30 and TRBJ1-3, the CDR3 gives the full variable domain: SQTIHQWPATLVQPVGSPLSLECTVEGTSNPNLYWYRQAAGRGLQLLFYSVGIGQISSEVPQNLSASRPQDRQFILSSKKLLLSDSGFYLCAWKPTGFSGNTIYFGEGSWLTVV.